In this sample, the clone carrying this T cell receptor beta chain turned up once. The data were obtained in a study of shared clonotypes between healthy human individuals. For every subset, genomic DNA was evenly distributed across several immunoSEQ plates. Amplification in unsorted PBMC replicate PCRs started from 300 ng DNA, which equals 28,000 or so T cell genomes. The unsorted PBMC sample used ten immunoSEQ deep assay plates. Here immunoSEQ multiplex PCR was the method, and the copy in TCRdb shows in-frame clones only, minus some. The table shows a few hundred thousand clones, with 60% to 80% occurring only once. V gave up 5 bases and J gave up 6 bases, with 9 bases separating them. The CDR3 sequence is 12 residues long.

The genes are TRBV7-1 and TRBJ2-3; D gene uncertain. TRBV7-1 is noted as an ORF with a role that remains uncertain. The sample consisted of PBMCs. This TCR derives from a woman between 35 and 50 years old in good health. Some clones in this sample may be carry-over from other donors' samples. The CDR3 nucleotides read TGTGCCAGCAGCCAGACATGGGATACGCAGTATTTT. Translated, it gives CASSQTWDTQYF.